Presented here are 24 T cell receptor beta chains from one specimen sequenced in a study of human T cells and chemical hapten exposure. Time point noted: patch test 2, 6 weeks after DPC sensitization. Treatment: therapeutic diphenylcyclopropenone sensitization with weekly scalp DPC. TCRdb passed the RACE reads through MiXCR, listing each CDR3 protein once. This sample has more than 90,000 distinct CDR3 sequences, with about 10% found just once. The sample was whole blood, taken in connection with sensitization to the hapten diphenylcyclopropenone (DPC). The receptor source for this set is a woman aged 35 to 49 with alopecia areata. Some clones in this sample may be carry-over from other donors' samples.

The chain joins TRBV6-1 to TRBJ2-3, with D unclear. Germline V CDR1 and CDR2: MNHNS, SASEGT. The CDR3 has 12 amino acids. V dropped 0 bases and J dropped 8 bases, with 6 bases sitting between them. CDR3 amino acids: CASSEAGSTQYF. CDR3 bases: TGTGCCAGCAGTGAAGCGGGAAGTACGCAGTATTTT.

This clonotype was recorded a few times. The chain recombines TRBV28 with TRBJ2-1; D gene unclear. Germline V gene data show CDR1 as MDHEN and CDR2 as SYDVKM. The CDR3 consists of 14 residues. Trimming shortened V by 5 bases and J by 5 bases, and 13 bases separated the two germline ends. CDR3 region: CASSPPVQNNEQFF. The DNA for the CDR3 is TGTGCCAGCAGTCCACCTGTGCAGAACAATGAGCAGTTCTTC.

The rearrangement joins TRBV12-3 or TRBV12-4 to TRBJ1-3, with D possibly matching TRBD1 (6 bases). This CDR3 contains 18 residues. V was pared by 7 bases and J by 4 bases, with 26 bases between. Written as DNA, the CDR3 is TGTGCCAGCACCCGACTGACAGGCTCACCCAAGGAGGGAAACACCATATATTTT. It translates to CASTRLTGSPKEGNTIYF.

This clonotype was picked up many times. The J gene is TRBJ1-2, the V gene TRBV18; no firm D call. The CDR3 covers 13 residues. Trimming removed 1 base at V and 8 bases at J, with 11 bases between. Germline-derived CDR1 and CDR2 are KGHSH and LQKENI. The chain's CDR3 is CASSPLRAEGYTF. CDR3 DNA: TGTGCCAGCTCACCACTTAGAGCCGAGGGCTACACCTTC.

This clonotype has only a few counts. The gene calls are TRBV20-1 and TRBJ2-1; 9 bases line up with TRBD1. The CDR3 sequence is 17 residues long. Germline V gene data show CDR1 as DFQATT and CDR2 as SNEGSKA (reference sequence). Trimming took 1 base from V and 6 from J; bases not matched to a gene: 13. CDR3 in amino acids: CSARGRLRTGARNEQFF. CDR3 in DNA: TGCAGTGCTAGAGGGCGCCTAAGGACAGGGGCGCGCAATGAGCAGTTCTTC.

In its sample, this clonotype was seen a few times. The rearrangement uses TRBV28 and TRBJ1-4, with D unresolved. This CDR3 has 15 amino acids. Germline loops: CDR1 MDHEN, CDR2 SYDVKM. Trimming took off 4 bases at V and 7 bases at J, with 16 bases between the two ends. CDR3 nucleotides: TGTGCCAGCAGTTCACCGACGGGAGTCGCTGAAAAACTGTTTTTT. Amino acids: CASSSPTGVAEKLFF.

This clonotype was found a few times. The chain employs TRBV24-1 and TRBJ2-3; the match to TRBD2 covers 10 bases. With V trimmed by 4 bases and J by 0 bases, 3 bases remained unmatched. The germline V gene encodes CDR1 KGHDR and CDR2 SFDVKD. The CDR3 has 16 residues. The CDR3 nucleotides are TGTGCCACCAGTGAAGTGACTAGCGGGAGCACAGATACGCAGTATTTT. The encoded protein is CATSEVTSGSTDTQYF.

There are many counts of this clonotype. The gene calls are TRBV18 and TRBJ1-1; 7 bases fit TRBD1. The trim removed 0 bases at V and 0 bases at J, leaving 4 bases unmatched. The CDR3 loop spans 16 amino acids. Germline V gives CDR1 KGHSH, CDR2 LQKENI. CDR3 sequence reads: CASSPPGQSMNTEAFF. The CDR3 DNA is TGTGCCAGCTCACCACCGGGACAGAGCATGAACACTGAAGCTTTCTTT.

This clonotype was counted at least ten times. J is TRBJ1-2 and V is TRBV3-2. TRBV3-2 is an annotated pseudogene. The CDR3 has 15 amino acids. The CDR3 protein is CASSRPAILNYGYTF. The CDR3 nucleotides are TGTGCCAGCAGCCGACCAGCGATCTTAAACTATGGCTACACCTTC.

This clonotype has ten or more counts. The chain couples TRBV6-1 to TRBJ1-5; D not certain. V was cut by 0 bases and J by 4 bases, with 7 bases left in between. Germline V gives CDR1 MNHNS, CDR2 SASEGT. The CDR3 spans 14 residues. CDR3: CASSEAVRNQPQHF. CDR3 coding DNA: TGTGCCAGCAGTGAAGCAGTACGGAATCAGCCCCAGCATTTT.

A few counts support this clonotype. This rearrangement joins TRBV6-5 to TRBJ2-3, with D perhaps TRBD2 (6 bases). This CDR3 contains 15 residues. V lost 5 bases and J lost 3, with 15 bases in between. The germline V gene has CDR1 MNHEY and CDR2 SVGAGI. The CDR3 here is CASSSMAGMTDTQYF. The CDR3 DNA reads as TGTGCCAGCAGTAGTATGGCGGGGATGACAGATACGCAGTATTTT.

This clonotype came up a few times. The genes are TRBV7-2 and TRBJ1-2; maybe TRBD1 (5 bases). V lost 2 bases and J 6 bases, leaving 10 bases between the germline ends. Germline V lookup: CDR1 SGHTA, CDR2 FQGNSA. CDR3 length: 13 amino acids. CDR3 region: CASSLTGPNGYTF. For the CDR3, the DNA is TGTGCCAGCAGCTTAACAGGCCCCAATGGCTACACCTTC.

This clonotype came up many times. The chain employs TRBV4-3 and TRBJ2-5; D perhaps matches TRBD2 (6 bases). The CDR3 contains 15 residues. Trimming took 1 base from V and 5 from J, leaving 14 bases between them. CDR1 is LGHNA and CDR2 is YSLEER in the germline V gene. CDR3 loop: CASSQVRSGDETQYF. The DNA for the CDR3 is TGCGCCAGCAGCCAAGTTCGCTCGGGGGACGAGACCCAGTACTTC.

A remark on this clonotype: A much larger clone sits a single nucleotide away, making a read error possible. The CDR3 loop is CASSESGVRYGYTF. CDR3 sequence (DNA): TGTGCCAGCAGTGAGTCAGGGGTGCGGTATGGCTACACCTTC. V and J are TRBV6-1 and TRBJ1-2, with a possible D match to TRBD1 (6 bases). V was pared by 3 bases and J by 5 bases, with 13 bases between. The length of the CDR3 is 14 residues. The germline CDR1 and CDR2 sequences are MNHNS and SASEGT.

The rearrangement joins TRBV7-9 to TRBJ2-7; the D gene is possibly TRBD1 (5 bases). Trimming cost V 5 bases and J 3 bases, with 23 bases left between them. Per germline, CDR1 SEHNR and CDR2 FQNEAQ (reference sequence). The CDR3 contains 17 residues. The CDR3 reads CASSLGSGWTSHYEQYF. In DNA, the CDR3 is TGTGCCAGCAGCCTCGGCAGTGGCTGGACATCACACTACGAGCAGTACTTC. Full variable domain (outside the CDR3, taken from reference TRBV7-9 and TRBJ2-7): DTGVSQNPRHKITKRGQNVTFRCDPISEHNRLYWYRQTLGQGPEFLTYFQNEAQLEKSRLLSDRFSAERPKGSFSTLEIQRTEQGDSAMYLCASSLGSGWTSHYEQYFGPGTRLTVT.

A note on this clonotype: A much larger clone sits a single nucleotide away, making a read error possible. The rearrangement links TRBV19 to TRBJ1-5; D perhaps matches TRBD1 (5 bases). The CDR3 has 13 residues. The V gene's germline CDR1 is LNHDA and CDR2 SQIVND (reference sequence). The CDR3 is CASSAQTDQTQHF. The CDR3 DNA reads as TGTGCCAGTAGTGCACAGACAGATCAGACCCAGCATTTT.

The rearrangement uses TRBV4-2 and TRBJ1-4; 8 bases are a match to TRBD1. V trimming: 0 bases; J trimming: 1 base; junction bases outside the gene matches: 7. This CDR3 is built from 18 residues. The germline V gene has CDR1 LGHNA and CDR2 YNFKEQ. The CDR3 loop is CASSQDRPGGGTNEKLFF. In nucleotides, the CDR3 is TGTGCCAGCAGCCAAGATCGCCCAGGGGGCGGAACTAATGAAAAACTGTTTTTT.

The gene calls are TRBV25-1 and TRBJ2-7, with a tentative D call TRBD2 (7 bases). This CDR3 comprises 12 residues. The germline V and J ends were trimmed by 6 bases and 3 bases, with 9 bases remaining between them. Germline V CDR1 and CDR2: MGHDK, SYGVNS. The CDR3 sequence is CASRGGGYEQYF. The CDR3 DNA follows: TGTGCCAGCAGAGGGGGGGGCTACGAGCAGTACTTC.

In its sample, this clonotype was seen a few times. The chain uses TRBV20-1 and TRBJ2-3; D tentatively fits TRBD1 or TRBD2 (5 bases each). This CDR3 contains 12 residues. V was pared by 5 bases and J by 4 bases, with 10 bases between. The germline gives CDR1 DFQATT, CDR2 SNEGSKA (reference sequence). The chain's CDR3 is CSAPRDPDTQYF. The CDR3 DNA follows: TGCAGTGCTCCCCGGGACCCAGATACGCAGTATTTT.

This clonotype has only a few counts. The chain has TRBV30 and TRBJ1-1; D is uncertain. CDR3 length: 13 amino acids. Looked up from germline, CDR1 is GTSNPN and CDR2 is SVGIG (reference sequence). V gave up 3 bases and J gave up 1 base, with 9 bases separating them. The chain's CDR3 is CAWSPSRNTEAFF. CDR3 bases: TGTGCCTGGAGCCCTTCAAGGAACACTGAAGCTTTCTTT.

This clonotype was detected many times. The V call is TRBV27, the J call TRBJ1-6; D remains ambiguous. Germline V gene lookup returns CDR1 MNHEY and CDR2 SMNVEV (reference sequence). This CDR3 has 13 residues. Trimming took 6 bases from V and 15 from J, leaving 18 bases between them. CDR3: CASSGWSPWILHF. The CDR3 DNA reads TGTGCCAGCAGCGGATGGTCCCCTTGGATCCTCCACTTT.

The chain couples TRBV20-1 to TRBJ2-7; tentatively, D is TRBD1 (5 bases). Trimming took off 5 bases at V and 6 bases at J, with 17 bases between the two ends. From germline, CDR1 is DFQATT and CDR2 SNEGSKA (reference sequence). The CDR3 runs 13 residues. CDR3 sequence: CSASNQGLSEQYF. The DNA of the CDR3 is TGCAGTGCTTCGAACCAGGGTTTAAGCGAGCAGTACTTC.

Many counts were recorded for this clonotype. The chain is built from TRBV3-1 and TRBJ1-6; tentative D call: TRBD1 (5 bases). V lost 6 bases to trimming and J lost 7 bases, with 16 bases between them. The CDR3 has 15 amino acids. Germline CDR1 LGHDT, CDR2 YNNKEL (reference sequence). Here the CDR3 reads CASRPAGSDNSPLHF. The CDR3 region has the DNA TGTGCCAGCAGACCCGCAGGGTCAGACAATTCACCCCTCCACTTT.

This clonotype was seen a handful of times. The chain employs TRBV6-5 and TRBJ1-1, with D maybe TRBD1 (6 bases). This CDR3 comprises 12 residues. Looked up from germline, CDR1 is MNHEY and CDR2 is SVGAGI. Here the CDR3 reads CSNRVANSEAFF. CDR3 sequence (DNA): TGTTCGAACAGGGTCGCGAATTCTGAAGCTTTCTTT.